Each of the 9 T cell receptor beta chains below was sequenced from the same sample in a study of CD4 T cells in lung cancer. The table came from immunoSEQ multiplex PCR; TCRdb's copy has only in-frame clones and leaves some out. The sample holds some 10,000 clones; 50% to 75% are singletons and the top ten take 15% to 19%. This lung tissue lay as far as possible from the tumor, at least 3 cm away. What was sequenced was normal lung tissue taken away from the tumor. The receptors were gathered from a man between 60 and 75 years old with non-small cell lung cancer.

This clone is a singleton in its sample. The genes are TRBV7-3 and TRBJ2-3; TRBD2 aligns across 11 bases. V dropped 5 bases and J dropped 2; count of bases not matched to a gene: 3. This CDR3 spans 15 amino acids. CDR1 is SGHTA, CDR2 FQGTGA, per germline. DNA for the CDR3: TGTGCCAGCAGCAATAGCGGGAGGGCCACAGATACGCAGTATTTT. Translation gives CASSNSGRATDTQYF. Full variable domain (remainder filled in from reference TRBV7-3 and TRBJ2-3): GAGVSQTPSNKVTEKGKYVELRCDPISGHTALYWYRQSLGQGPEFLIYFQGTGAADDSGLPNDRFFAVRPEGSVSTLKIQRTERGDSAVYLCASSNSGRATDTQYFGPGTRLTVL.

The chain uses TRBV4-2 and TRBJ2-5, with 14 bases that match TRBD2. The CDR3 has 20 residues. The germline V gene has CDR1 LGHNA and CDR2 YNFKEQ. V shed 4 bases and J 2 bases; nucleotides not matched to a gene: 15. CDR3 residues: CASSLRSGTSGRIGQETQYF. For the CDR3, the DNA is TGTGCCAGCAGCCTAAGATCCGGGACTAGCGGGAGAATAGGGCAAGAGACCCAGTACTTC.

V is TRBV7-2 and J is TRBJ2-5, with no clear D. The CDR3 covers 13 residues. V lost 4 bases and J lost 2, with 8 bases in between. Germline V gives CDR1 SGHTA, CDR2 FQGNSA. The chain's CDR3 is CASSSRVQETQYF. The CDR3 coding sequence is TGTGCCAGCAGCTCCCGCGTACAAGAGACCCAGTACTTC.

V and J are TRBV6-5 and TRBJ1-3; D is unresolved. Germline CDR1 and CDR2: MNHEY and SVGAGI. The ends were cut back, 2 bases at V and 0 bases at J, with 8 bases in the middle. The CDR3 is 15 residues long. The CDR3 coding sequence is TGTGCCAGCAGTTACACCGACACCTCTGGAAACACCATATATTTT. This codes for CASSYTDTSGNTIYF.

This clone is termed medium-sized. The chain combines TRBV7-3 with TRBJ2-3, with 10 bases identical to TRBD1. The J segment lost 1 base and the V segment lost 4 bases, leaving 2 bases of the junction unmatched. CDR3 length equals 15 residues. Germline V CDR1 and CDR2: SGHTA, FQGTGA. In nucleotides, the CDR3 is TGTGCCAGCAGCTCCGGACAGGGGGGCACAGATACGCAGTATTTT. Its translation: CASSSGQGGTDTQYF.

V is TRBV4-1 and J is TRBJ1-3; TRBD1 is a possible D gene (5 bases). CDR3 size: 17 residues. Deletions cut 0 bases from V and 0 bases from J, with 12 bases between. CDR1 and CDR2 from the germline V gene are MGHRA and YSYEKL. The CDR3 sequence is CASSQDDRQISGNTIYF. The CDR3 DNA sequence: TGCGCCAGCAGCCAAGATGACAGACAAATCTCTGGAAACACCATATATTTT.

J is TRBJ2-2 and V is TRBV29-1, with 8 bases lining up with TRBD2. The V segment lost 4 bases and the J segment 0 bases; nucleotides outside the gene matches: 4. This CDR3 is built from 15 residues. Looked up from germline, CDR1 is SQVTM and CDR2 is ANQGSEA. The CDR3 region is CSVGGRFPNTGELFF. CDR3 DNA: TGCAGCGTTGGCGGGAGGTTCCCGAACACCGGGGAGCTGTTTTTT.

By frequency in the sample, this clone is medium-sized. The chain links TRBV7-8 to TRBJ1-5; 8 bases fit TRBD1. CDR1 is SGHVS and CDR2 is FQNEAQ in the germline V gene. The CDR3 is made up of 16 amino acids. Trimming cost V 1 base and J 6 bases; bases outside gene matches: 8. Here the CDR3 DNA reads TGTGCCAGCAGCTTAGGGGGGGACAGGCGGACTCAGCCCCAGCATTTT. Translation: CASSLGGDRRTQPQHF.

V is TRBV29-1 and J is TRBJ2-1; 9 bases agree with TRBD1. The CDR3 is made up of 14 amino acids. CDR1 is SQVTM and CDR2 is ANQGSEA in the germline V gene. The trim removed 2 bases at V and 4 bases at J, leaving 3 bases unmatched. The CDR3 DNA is TGCAGCGTTGAAAACGGACAGGGGTACAATGAGCAGTTCTTC. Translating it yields CSVENGQGYNEQFF.